The clone carrying this T cell receptor beta chain was seen a handful of times. Antigen unknown. These data originate in a study of T-cell memory formation after mild COVID-19. Study observations and caveats: Researchers report contracting CD4+ clones mostly in CM and EM, with CD8+ clones in EMRA. The study detected some responding clones in pre-infection memory, suggesting cross-reactive memory joined.

The authors produced TCR alpha and TCR beta cDNA libraries with sample barcodes and UMIs by 5'RACE using constant-segment primers. TCRdb re-derived calls from the 5' RACE reads in MiXCR, one entry per CDR3 protein. The repertoire holds about 430,000 distinct CDR3 sequences, with more than 20% as singletons. The V end lost 4 bases, the J end lost 1 base, and 8 bases lay between the germline ends. The CDR3 loop spans 13 amino acids. CDR1 and CDR2 (germline): SEHNR, FQNEAQ (reference sequence). The sequence was obtained from an adult woman who had mild COVID-19 (a few samples of this study predate the infection). Cell type and time point are not known. The V call is TRBV7-9, the J call TRBJ2-7; D remains ambiguous. Sample: PBMCs or a T cell subset sorted from them (not recorded which). The DNA for the CDR3 is TGTGCCAGCAGCTCCCTAGGGTCCTACGAGCAGTACTTC. Amino acid sequence: CASSSLGSYEQYF.